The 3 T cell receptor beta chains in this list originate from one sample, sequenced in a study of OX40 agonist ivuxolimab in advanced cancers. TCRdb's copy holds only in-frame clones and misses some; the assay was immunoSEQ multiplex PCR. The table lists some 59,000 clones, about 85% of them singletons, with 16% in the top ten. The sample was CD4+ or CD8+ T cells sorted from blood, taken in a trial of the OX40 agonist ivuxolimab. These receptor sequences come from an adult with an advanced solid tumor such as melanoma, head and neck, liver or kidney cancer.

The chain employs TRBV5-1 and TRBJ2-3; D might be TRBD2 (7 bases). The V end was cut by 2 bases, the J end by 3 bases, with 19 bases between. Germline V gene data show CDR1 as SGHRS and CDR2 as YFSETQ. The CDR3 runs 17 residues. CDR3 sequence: CASSFQKRGGGTDTQYF. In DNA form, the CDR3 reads TGCGCCAGCAGCTTCCAAAAAAGGGGGGGAGGAACAGATACGCAGTATTTT.

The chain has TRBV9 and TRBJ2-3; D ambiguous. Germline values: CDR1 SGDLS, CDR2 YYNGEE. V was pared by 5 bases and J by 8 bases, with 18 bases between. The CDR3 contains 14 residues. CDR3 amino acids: CASSPLPGLGTQYF. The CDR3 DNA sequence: TGTGCCAGCAGTCCTCTTCCCGGGCTGGGTACGCAGTATTTT.

The CDR3 loop is CASMAGQGINNSPLHF. Here the CDR3 DNA reads TGTGCCAGCATGGCGGGACAGGGGATAAATAATTCACCCCTCCACTTT. The chain carries TRBV11-2 and TRBJ1-6, with TRBD1 matching 10 bases. The germline gives CDR1 SGHAT, CDR2 FQNNGV. The CDR3 contains 16 residues. Unmatched junction bases numbered 8, after V lost 7 bases and J lost 5 bases.